The rows below give T cell receptor beta chains drawn from one sample of a study of OX40 agonist ivuxolimab in advanced cancers. Some clones are missing from TCRdb's copy, which holds only in-frame ones; the method was immunoSEQ multiplex PCR. The table lists 55,000 to 85,000 clones, about 85% of them singletons. The sample consisted of CD4+ or CD8+ T cells sorted from blood, taken in a trial of the OX40 agonist ivuxolimab. These receptors were taken from an adult with an advanced solid tumor such as melanoma, head and neck, liver or kidney cancer. Both conserved end residues are part of each CDR3. A D gene is named only where the DNA matches it firmly. Rows may omit the clone size; those that give it use once, few, many or a size class.

cdr3_nt	cdr3_aa	d_call	v_call	j_call	clone_size
TGTGCCAGCAGCCCGCCTGAGGCACCAGCAGATACGCAGTATTTT	CASSPPEAPADTQYF	NA	TRBV7-9	TRBJ2-3	NA
TGTGCCAGCAGGTTTTTGAACAATGAGCAGTTCTTC	CASRFLNNEQFF	NA	TRBV6-6	TRBJ2-1	once
TGTGCCAGCCTTCCGACAGGGGACGCATATGGCTACACCTTC	CASLPTGDAYGYTF	TRBD1	TRBV7-9	TRBJ1-2	NA
TGTGCCAGCAGCGTACTGGGGAATTCACCCCTCCACTTT	CASSVLGNSPLHF	NA	TRBV9	TRBJ1-6	NA
TGCAGCGTCTTACACCGGTACCAAGAGACCCAGTACTTC	CSVLHRYQETQYF	NA	TRBV29-1	TRBJ2-5	NA
TGTGCCAGCAGCTTAATCCAGGAAGGTTACACGAGCGGCTACACCTTC	CASSLIQEGYTSGYTF	NA	TRBV7-2	TRBJ1-2	NA
TGTGCCAGCAGTGAAGGGGGATCGGGCAGGACGGGAGATACGCAGTATTTT	CASSEGGSGRTGDTQYF	NA	TRBV6-1	TRBJ2-3	NA
TGTGCCAGCAGCCCGTCCCGGTCGAGGTCCTACGAGCAGTACTTC	CASSPSRSRSYEQYF	NA	TRBV7-2	TRBJ2-7	NA
TGTGCCAGCGCCCGGGGGGTAACAGATACGCAGTATTTT	CASARGVTDTQYF	TRBD2	TRBV6-4	TRBJ2-3	once
TGTGCCAGCAGTGAACGGGACGGTGGAAATTCACCCCTCCACTTT	CASSERDGGNSPLHF	NA	TRBV6-4	TRBJ1-6	NA
TGTGCCAGCAGCCATCAGCGCAGGAACAATGAGCAGTTCTTC	CASSHQRRNNEQFF	NA	TRBV7-8	TRBJ2-1	NA
TGTGCCAGCAGCTTAACCATAGTCGGGACTGAAGCTTTCTTT	CASSLTIVGTEAFF	NA	TRBV7-9	TRBJ1-1	NA
TGCAGCGTCGCCCAGGGGAATCAGCCCCAGCATTTT	CSVAQGNQPQHF	NA	TRBV29-1	TRBJ1-5	NA
TGTGCCAGCTCCGGGACAGACGGGTTCCAAGAGACCCAGTACTTC	CASSGTDGFQETQYF	TRBD1	TRBV6-6	TRBJ2-5	few
TGCGCCAGCAGCCTAGCCGGGACAGGGGAAAATGGCTACACCTTC	CASSLAGTGENGYTF	TRBD1	TRBV4-3	TRBJ1-2	NA
TGTGCCAGCAGCCACAGACAGGGGGCGCGAGGAGCTTTCTTT	CASSHRQGARGAFF	TRBD1	TRBV5-5	TRBJ1-1	NA
TGTGCCAGCAGCGCGGGACTAGCGGGGGGGCCCCCAGAGACCCAGTACTTC	CASSAGLAGGPPETQYF	TRBD2	TRBV7-7	TRBJ2-5	NA
TGCAGTGCTAGATCTCTAGAGACCCAGTACTTC	CSARSLETQYF	NA	TRBV20-1	TRBJ2-5	NA
TGTGCCAGCAGCTTAGCCTTAAATCGACAGGGGCCGCAGGGGACTGAAGCTTTCTTT	CASSLALNRQGPQGTEAFF	TRBD1	TRBV11-2	TRBJ1-1	NA
TGTGCCAGCAGCTCGACGGACACTAATGAAAAACTGTTTTTT	CASSSTDTNEKLFF	NA	TRBV6-6	TRBJ1-4	NA
TGTGCCAGCAGCCCGAACCCCTACCAGCCCCAGCATTTT	CASSPNPYQPQHF	NA	TRBV7-2	TRBJ1-5	once
TGTGCCAGCAGAGTGACAGCTAACTATGGCTACACCTTC	CASRVTANYGYTF	NA	TRBV6-5	TRBJ1-2	NA
TGTGCCAGCACCGCGAGGACGGGGGGCCAACGCACAGATACGCAGTATTTT	CASTARTGGQRTDTQYF	NA	TRBV7-2	TRBJ2-3	once